The rows below give T cell receptor beta chains drawn from one sample of a study of T cells in Graves' hyperthyroidism and ophthalmopathy. One entry per CDR3 protein, called by TCRdb with MiXCR from the multiplex PCR reads. This table has about 700,000 distinct CDR3 sequences, 12% to 15% appearing once. Material for sequencing was blood. These receptors were collected from a woman younger than 35 with Graves' hyperthyroidism. The conserved cysteine and the conserved F or W are not part of the CDR3 here.

J gene: TRBJ1-5
V gene: TRBV28
CDR3 protein: ASKKTWNSNQPQH

J gene: TRBJ1-3
V gene: TRBV18
CDR3 protein: ASSLEAKTGNTIY

J gene: TRBJ1-1
V gene: TRBV13
CDR3 protein: ASSSDRGGMNTEAF

J gene: TRBJ1-2
V gene: TRBV28
CDR3 protein: ASSLPPGRGGYT

J gene: TRBJ2-7
V gene: TRBV10-3
CDR3 protein: AISGQEREGRREQY

J gene: TRBJ2-2
V gene: TRBV7-8
CDR3 protein: ASSVTGGRSGELF

J gene: TRBJ1-4
V gene: TRBV2
CDR3 protein: ASSLLHGIEKLF

J gene: TRBJ1-5
V gene: TRBV7-2
CDR3 protein: ASRGGANQPQH

J gene: TRBJ2-3
V gene: TRBV5-1
CDR3 protein: ASSLGGDSGDTQY

J gene: TRBJ1-5
V gene: TRBV6-1
CDR3 protein: ASSITGGRNQPQH

J gene: TRBJ1-2
V gene: TRBV10-3
CDR3 protein: AISATAEEGYT

J gene: TRBJ1-1
V gene: TRBV15
CDR3 protein: ATSPTRTEAF

J gene: TRBJ1-2
V gene: TRBV7-8
CDR3 protein: ASSRSGEAGYT

J gene: TRBJ2-7
V gene: TRBV7-9
CDR3 protein: ASSPRTSDYEQY

J gene: TRBJ1-1
V gene: TRBV3-1
CDR3 protein: ASSMTLNTEAF

J gene: TRBJ2-1
V gene: TRBV3-1
CDR3 protein: ASSQGDFTEQF